Reported below is one T cell receptor (beta chain). The sample comes from a study of blood T cell repertoires in COVID-19. Study background: Specimens from acute and convalescent COVID-19 originated in the United States, Italy and Spain. PBMCs, B-cell-depleted T cells, or T cells provided the cDNA or gDNA that made up the material.

This table comes from immunoSEQ multiplex PCR, and its TCRdb copy is limited to in-frame clones, with some not included. The sample gives hundreds of thousands of clones, about 83% of which show up once; over 0.95% is in the top ten. Seattle-derived patients entered the study during active infection and were followed longitudinally. Trimming took 1 base from V and 1 from J, leaving 27 bases between them. Germline V CDR1 and CDR2: KGHSH, LQKENI. The CDR3 runs 21 residues. The chain employs TRBV18 and TRBJ2-3, with a possible D match to TRBD1 (5 bases). The source is a woman younger than 45 with COVID-19, enrolled during active disease. Sequencing was done on a sample of peripheral blood. CDR3 in amino acids: CASSPLSGHRFKATGTDTQYF. DNA of the CDR3: TGTGCCAGCTCACCACTTTCCGGTCACAGGTTTAAGGCCACAGGCACAGATACGCAGTATTTT.